These 20 T cell receptor beta chains came from one sample sequenced in a study of brain T cells in children with intractable seizures. TCRdb's copy holds only in-frame clones and misses some; the assay was immunoSEQ multiplex PCR. The sample carries 100,000 to 120,000 clones, 85% to 95% recorded once. The specimen was peripheral blood, collected at surgery. The origin of the receptors is a boy under three years old with hemimegalencephaly and intractable seizures.

The chain employs TRBV7-9 and TRBJ1-2, with D hard to call. V lost 6 bases, J lost 1 base, and 15 bases lay in between. CDR1 and CDR2 (germline): SEHNR, FQNEAQ (reference sequence). CDR3 length: 15 amino acids. This CDR3 is CASSIPGRNNYGYTF. The CDR3 DNA sequence: TGTGCCAGCAGTATACCTGGACGGAATAACTATGGCTACACCTTC.

The rearrangement uses TRBV28 and TRBJ1-6; no definite D call. This CDR3 comprises 13 residues. Trimming cost V 5 bases and J 12 bases, with 14 bases left between them. Germline values: CDR1 MDHEN, CDR2 SYDVKM. The CDR3 is CASSLSLEGPLHF. In DNA form, the CDR3 reads TGTGCCAGCAGTCTATCGCTAGAGGGACCCCTCCACTTT.

This rearrangement joins TRBV7-9 to TRBJ2-3; 8 bases are shared with TRBD2. V was clipped by 7 bases and J by 7 bases; unmatched bases: 7. The germline CDR1 and CDR2 sequences are SEHNR and FQNEAQ (reference sequence). CDR3 length equals 13 residues. The CDR3 loop is CASTGLVVHTQYF. The CDR3 region has the DNA TGTGCCAGCACGGGACTAGTCGTCCATACGCAGTATTTT.

The chain employs TRBV27 and TRBJ1-2; possible D gene TRBD1, 5 bases. In germline, CDR1 is MNHEY, CDR2 SMNVEV (reference sequence). The V gene lost 5 bases and the J gene lost 4 bases, with 14 bases spanning the gap. This CDR3 is built from 14 residues. CDR3: CASSPQGRFYGYTF. For the CDR3, the DNA is TGTGCCAGCAGTCCTCAGGGACGGTTCTATGGCTACACCTTC.

The V call is TRBV19, the J call TRBJ2-7; TRBD2 agrees at 11 bases. The CDR3 spans 16 residues. V trimming: 9 bases; J trimming: 2 bases; junction bases outside the gene matches: 12. Germline V gene lookup returns CDR1 LNHDA and CDR2 SQIVND (reference sequence). The CDR3 region is CASSGLAGTITYEQYF. The CDR3, as DNA: TGTGCCAGCTCCGGACTAGCGGGCACGATTACCTACGAGCAGTACTTC.

This chain links TRBV1 with TRBJ2-6; TRBD1 reflects the table's D call only, with no check against the DNA. TRBV1 is deemed a pseudogene. The CDR3 covers 18 residues. The CDR3 reads CTSSQAGTGGGGANVLTF. CDR3 coding DNA: TGCACCAGCAGCCAAGCTGGGACAGGGGGAGGTGGGGCCAACGTCCTGACTTTC.

The V and J genes are TRBV2 and TRBJ2-2; no clear D. V was trimmed by 4 bases and J by 5 bases, leaving 11 bases between them. From germline, CDR1 is SNHLY and CDR2 FYNNEI. CDR3 length: 14 amino acids. In DNA, the CDR3 is TGTGCCAGCAGTGCGGAAACGGTTACCGGGGAGCTGTTTTTT. Amino acids: CASSAETVTGELFF. Variable domain in full (rest from reference TRBV2 and TRBJ2-2): EPEVTQTPSHQVTQMGQEVILRCVPISNHLYFYWYRQILGQKVEFLVSFYNNEISEKSEIFDDQFSVERPDGSNFTLKIRSTKLEDSAMYFCASSAETVTGELFFGEGSRLTVL.

The chain is built from TRBV27 and TRBJ1-2, with D uncertain. Germline V gene lookup returns CDR1 MNHEY and CDR2 SMNVEV (reference sequence). With 3 bases removed from V and 5 bases from J, the gap between germline ends came to 13 bases. The CDR3 runs to 14 residues. The DNA of the CDR3 is TGTGCCAGCAGTTTCACCAGGTCGGCGTATGGCTACACCTTC. Translating it yields CASSFTRSAYGYTF.

Worth noting for this clone: This specimen includes other DNA sequences encoding the same CDR3. The chain employs TRBV7-9 and TRBJ1-1; D gene uncertain. This CDR3 is built from 11 residues. The V end lost 6 bases, the J end lost 2 bases, and 4 bases lay between the germline ends. The germline V gene encodes CDR1 SEHNR and CDR2 FQNEAQ (reference sequence). The CDR3 spells CASSRNTEAFF. Here the CDR3 DNA reads TGTGCCAGCAGTCGAAACACTGAAGCTTTCTTT.

The chain uses TRBV5-4 and TRBJ2-3, with 8 nucleotides matching TRBD2. Germline values: CDR1 SGHNT, CDR2 YYREEE (reference sequence). After removal of 3 bases from V and 3 bases from J, the junction contained 3 bases not matched to a gene. The CDR3 spans 14 residues. The CDR3 DNA reads as TGTGCCAGCAGCTCGGGACTAGAAACAGATACGCAGTATTTT. Translation: CASSSGLETDTQYF.

V and J are TRBV2 and TRBJ1-2; a possible D gene is TRBD1 (5 bases). V was trimmed by 1 base and J by 7 bases, leaving 16 bases between them. This CDR3 is 15 amino acids long. The germline CDR1 and CDR2 sequences are SNHLY and FYNNEI. This CDR3 is CASSEGRDQSGGYTF. The CDR3 DNA reads as TGTGCCAGCAGTGAAGGCAGGGACCAAAGCGGTGGCTACACCTTC.

The rearrangement joins TRBV5-1 to TRBJ2-7; a possible D gene is TRBD1 (6 bases). V shed 4 bases and J shed 10 bases, with 21 bases lying between them. CDR3 size: 14 residues. Looked up from germline, CDR1 is SGHRS and CDR2 is YFSETQ. This CDR3 is CASSPWDTLRLQYF. DNA of the CDR3: TGCGCCAGCAGCCCTTGGGACACCCTCCGCCTACAGTACTTC.

V and J are TRBV11-2 and TRBJ2-7, with unresolved D. This CDR3 has 10 amino acids. From germline, CDR1 is SGHAT and CDR2 FQNNGV. V dropped 3 bases and J dropped 5 bases, with 2 bases sitting between them. The CDR3 loop is CASSFHEQYF. CDR3 DNA: TGTGCCAGCAGCTTCCACGAGCAGTACTTC.

The chain recombines TRBV5-4 with TRBJ1-5; D ambiguous. The CDR3 contains 13 residues. Trimming left V 1 base short and J 2 bases short, with 4 bases between. Germline V gene data show CDR1 as SGHNT and CDR2 as YYREEE (reference sequence). In nucleotides, the CDR3 is TGTGCCAGCAGCTTGTCCCGCAATCAGCCCCAGCATTTT. Translation gives CASSLSRNQPQHF. The full variable domain, rest sourced from reference TRBV5-4 and TRBJ1-5, is ETGVTQSPTHLIKTRGQQVTLRCSSQSGHNTVSWYQQALGQGPQFIFQYYREEENGRGNFPPRFSGLQFPNYSSELNVNALELDDSALYLCASSLSRNQPQHFGDGTRLSIL.

V is TRBV19 and J is TRBJ2-6, with D perhaps assigned TRBD1 or TRBD2 (6 bases each). Between the trimmed V and J ends, which lost 2 bases and 5 bases, there was a span of 10 bases. CDR3 length: 15 amino acids. CDR1 and CDR2 from the germline V gene are LNHDA and SQIVND (reference sequence). Here the CDR3 reads CASSIMGGWANVLTF. The DNA of the CDR3 is TGTGCCAGTAGTATAATGGGGGGCTGGGCCAACGTCCTGACTTTC.

V is TRBV3-1 (or the pseudogene TRBV3-2) and J is TRBJ1-5; D might be TRBD1 (5 bases). This CDR3 comprises 16 residues. Trimming took 1 base from V and 0 from J, leaving 10 bases between them. CDR1 and CDR2 (germline): LGHDT, YNNKEL (reference sequence). As DNA, the CDR3 is TGTGCCAGCAGCCAAGGTCCCCAGGGTAGCAATCAGCCCCAGCATTTT. It translates to CASSQGPQGSNQPQHF.

The chain has TRBV28 and TRBJ2-2; TRBD1 or TRBD2 may be the D gene (6 bases each). The CDR3 loop spans 14 amino acids. CDR1 and CDR2 from the germline V gene are MDHEN and SYDVKM. Trimming took 8 bases from V and 5 from J, leaving 15 bases between them. The CDR3 here is CASQFTGRTGELFF. CDR3 coding DNA: TGTGCCAGCCAATTCACAGGGAGGACCGGGGAGCTGTTTTTT. The full variable domain, its missing parts supplied by reference TRBV28 and TRBJ2-2, is DVKVTQSSRYLVKRTGEKVFLECVQDMDHENMFWYRQDPGLGLRLIYFSYDVKMKEKGDIPEGYSVSREKKERFSLILESASTNQTSMYLCASQFTGRTGELFFGEGSRLTVL.

The chain is built from TRBV6-1 and TRBJ1-5; TRBD1 might be the D (5 bases). The CDR3 contains 15 residues. Deletions cut 3 bases from V and 6 bases from J, with 15 bases between. Germline-derived CDR1 and CDR2 are MNHNS and SASEGT. The CDR3 DNA reads TGTGCCAGCAGTGACCGCCCCGGGAGGGGTCAGCCCCAGCATTTT. Protein sequence: CASSDRPGRGQPQHF.

This chain uses TRBV6-5 with TRBJ2-1; D gene unclear. This CDR3 has 12 amino acids. Germline V lookup: CDR1 MNHEY, CDR2 SVGAGI. Deletions cut 4 bases from V and 5 bases from J, with 6 bases between. CDR3 nucleotides: TGTGCCAGCAGTTCAGGAAACAATGAGCAGTTCTTC. It yields the protein CASSSGNNEQFF.

V and J are TRBV19 and TRBJ2-7; TRBD2 aligns across 9 bases. Looked up from germline, CDR1 is LNHDA and CDR2 is SQIVND (reference sequence). Trimming cost V 4 bases and J 4 bases; bases outside gene matches: 8. The CDR3 runs to 15 residues. The CDR3 here is CASSTLTSGLYEQYF. The CDR3 nucleotides read TGTGCCAGTAGTACACTGACTAGCGGACTGTACGAGCAGTACTTC.